The clone carrying this T cell receptor (beta chain) showed up just a few times. Antigen specificity is unknown. This entry is derived from a study of T cells in Graves' hyperthyroidism and ophthalmopathy. Study-level findings and limits: A model built on 13 V-J features separated ophthalmopathy from stable hyperthyroidism. Most thyroid clonotypes that were expanded above 0.001 also turned up in blood.

Template material for amplifying TCR beta CDR3 regions consisted of RNA transcripts. An initial round of RT-PCR targeting the TCR CDR3 relied on the HTBI primer set. One entry per CDR3 protein results from TCRdb running MiXCR on the multiplex PCR reads. Of hundreds of thousands of distinct CDR3 sequences in the sample, 15% to 18% are singletons; the top ten hold roughly 7.7%. CDR3 length: 18 residues. Germline assignment: CDR1 LNHDA and CDR2 SQIVND (reference sequence). Between the trimmed V and J ends, which lost 2 bases and 5 bases, there was a span of 21 bases. The authors deemed Graves' hyperthyroidism stable absent ophthalmopathy progression within 18 months.

The specimen sequenced was blood. This clonotype was sampled from a woman between 18 and 29 years old with Graves' hyperthyroidism. The gene calls are TRBV19 and TRBJ1-4; D may be TRBD1 (6 bases). In nucleotides, the CDR3 is TGTGCCAGTAGTATAAAGGCCCCGGTTGGGGGGCGGAATGAAAAACTGTTTTTT. It translates to CASSIKAPVGGRNEKLFF.